This T cell receptor (beta chain) was identified in a study of blood T cells in healthy people across ages. The CDR3 loop spans 15 amino acids. Germline V gene data show CDR1 as SGHRS and CDR2 as YFSETQ. The V and J ends lost 4 bases and 3 bases respectively, with 13 bases between them. Then a second PCR, running roughly 7 to 11 cycles, was carried out with a sample-barcoded 5' primer and a J-beta primer mix. TCRdb analysed the 5' RACE reads with MiXCR anew, one entry per CDR3 protein. The sample gives some 700,000 distinct CDR3 sequences, about a fifth of which show up once; about 20% is in the top ten.

The source is a man aged 65 to 85 in good health. The chain employs TRBV5-1 and TRBJ2-2; TRBD1 is a possible D gene (5 bases). The specimen was blood. The CDR3 is CASSLGHRDTGELFF. The CDR3 DNA follows: TGCGCCAGCAGCCTAGGACACCGAGACACCGGGGAGCTGTTTTTT.